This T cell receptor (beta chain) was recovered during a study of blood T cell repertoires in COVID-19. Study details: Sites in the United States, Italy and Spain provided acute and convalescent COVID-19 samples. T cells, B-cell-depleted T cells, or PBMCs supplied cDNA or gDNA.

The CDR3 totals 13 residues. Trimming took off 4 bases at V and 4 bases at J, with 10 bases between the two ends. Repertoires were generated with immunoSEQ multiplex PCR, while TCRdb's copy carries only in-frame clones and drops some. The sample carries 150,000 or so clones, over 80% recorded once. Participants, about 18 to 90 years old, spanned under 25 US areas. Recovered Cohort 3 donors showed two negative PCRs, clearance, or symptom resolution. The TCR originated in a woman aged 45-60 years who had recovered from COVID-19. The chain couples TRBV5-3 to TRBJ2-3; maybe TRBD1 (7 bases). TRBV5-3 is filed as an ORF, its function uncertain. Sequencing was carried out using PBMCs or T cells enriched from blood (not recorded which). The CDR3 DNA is TGTGCCAGAAGCGGAGGGGGCGCAGATACGCAGTATTTT. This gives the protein CARSGGGADTQYF.